This T cell receptor beta chain derives from a study of identifying expanded T cells in peripheral blood. Trimming removed 2 bases from V and 6 bases from J; junction bases left unmatched: 8. Germline values: CDR1 SGHRS, CDR2 YFSETQ. This CDR3 region has 14 residues. Libraries were prepared by immunoSEQ multiplex PCR; TCRdb keeps only in-frame clonotypes and omits some of them. The data contain around 75,000 clones, around 90% of them singletons. This clonotype was sampled from a person aged 18-70 years in good health. Sequenced: blood. The rearrangement links TRBV5-1 to TRBJ2-7, with TRBD2 matching 7 bases. The CDR3 region is CASSLGGGRLEQYF. The CDR3 nucleotides are TGCGCCAGCAGCTTAGGCGGGGGTCGTCTCGAGCAGTACTTC.